This record covers a single T cell receptor beta chain. Its antigen is unidentified. This specimen includes other DNA sequences encoding the same CDR3. The data stem from a study of shared clonotypes between healthy human individuals. Broader study findings: Memory subsets generally showed smaller estimated richness than naive subsets did.

J was trimmed by 5 bases and V by 6 bases; bases with no gene match: 9. The CDR3 is 15 amino acids. Germline-derived CDR1 and CDR2 are MDHEN and SYDVKM. Profiled with immunoSEQ multiplex PCR; TCRdb holds only in-frame clones, not every one. The profile covers around 990,000 clones, with around 77% appearing a single time and more than 0.85% taken by the ten largest. This receptor was identified in a young man in good health. Some clones in this sample may be carry-over from other donors' samples. This chain joins TRBV28 and TRBJ1-5; 8 positions agree with TRBD1. The sequencing input was memory CD4+ T cells from PBMCs. The subset: CD45RA-negative fraction. CDR3 in amino acids: CASRPGTGGDQPQHF. The DNA for the CDR3 is TGTGCCAGCAGACCCGGGACAGGAGGTGATCAGCCCCAGCATTTT.